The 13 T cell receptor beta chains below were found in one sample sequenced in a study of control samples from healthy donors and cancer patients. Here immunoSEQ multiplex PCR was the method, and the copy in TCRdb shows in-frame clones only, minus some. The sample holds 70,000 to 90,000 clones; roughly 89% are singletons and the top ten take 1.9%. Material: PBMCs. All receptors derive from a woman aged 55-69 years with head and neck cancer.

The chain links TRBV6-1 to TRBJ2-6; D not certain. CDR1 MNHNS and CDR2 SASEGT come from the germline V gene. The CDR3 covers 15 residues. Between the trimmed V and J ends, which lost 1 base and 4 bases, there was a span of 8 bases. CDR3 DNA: TGTGCCAGCAGTGAAGGGGGTGCAGGGGCCAACGTCCTGACTTTC. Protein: CASSEGGAGANVLTF.

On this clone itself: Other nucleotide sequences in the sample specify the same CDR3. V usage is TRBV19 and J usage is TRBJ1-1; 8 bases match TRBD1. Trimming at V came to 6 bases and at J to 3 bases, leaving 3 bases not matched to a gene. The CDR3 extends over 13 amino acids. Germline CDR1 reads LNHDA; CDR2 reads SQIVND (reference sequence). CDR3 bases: TGTGCCAGTAGCTCGACAGGGGACACTGAAGCTTTCTTT. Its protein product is CASSSTGDTEAFF.

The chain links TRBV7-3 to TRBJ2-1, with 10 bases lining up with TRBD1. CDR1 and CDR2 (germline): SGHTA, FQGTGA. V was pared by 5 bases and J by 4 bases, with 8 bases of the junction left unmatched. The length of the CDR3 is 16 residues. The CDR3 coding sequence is TGTGCCAGCAGCAGCCCGGGACAGGGGTTATACAATGAGCAGTTCTTC. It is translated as CASSSPGQGLYNEQFF.

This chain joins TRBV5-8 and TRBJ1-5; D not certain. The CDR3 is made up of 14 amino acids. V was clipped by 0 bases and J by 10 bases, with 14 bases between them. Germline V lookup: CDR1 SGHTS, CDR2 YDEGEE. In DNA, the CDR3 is TGTGCCAGCAGCTTGGGCAGGTTCTTCAATCCCCAGCATTTT. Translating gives CASSLGRFFNPQHF.

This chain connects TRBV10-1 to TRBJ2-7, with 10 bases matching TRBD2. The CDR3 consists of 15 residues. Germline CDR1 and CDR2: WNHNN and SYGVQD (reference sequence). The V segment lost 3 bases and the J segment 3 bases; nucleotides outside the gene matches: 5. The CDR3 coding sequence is TGCGCCAGCAGTGAAGAAGGGACTAGCGTCTACGAGCAGTACTTC. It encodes CASSEEGTSVYEQYF.

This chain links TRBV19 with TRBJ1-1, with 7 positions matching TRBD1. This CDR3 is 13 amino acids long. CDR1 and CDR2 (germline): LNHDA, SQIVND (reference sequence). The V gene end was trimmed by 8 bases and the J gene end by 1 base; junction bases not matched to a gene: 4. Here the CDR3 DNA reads TGTGCCAGTGGGACAGCGAGGAACACTGAAGCTTTCTTT. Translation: CASGTARNTEAFF.

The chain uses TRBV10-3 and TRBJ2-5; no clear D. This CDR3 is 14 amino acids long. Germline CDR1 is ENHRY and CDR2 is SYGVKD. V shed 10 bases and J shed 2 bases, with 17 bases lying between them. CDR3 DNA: TGTGCCAGCACCGAAAGACTGTTTCAAGAGACCCAGTACTTC. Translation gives CASTERLFQETQYF.

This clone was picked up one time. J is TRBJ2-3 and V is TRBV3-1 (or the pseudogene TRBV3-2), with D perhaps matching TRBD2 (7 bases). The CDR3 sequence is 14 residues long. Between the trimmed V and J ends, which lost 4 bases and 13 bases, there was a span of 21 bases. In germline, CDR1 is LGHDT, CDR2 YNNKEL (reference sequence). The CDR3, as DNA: TGTGCCAGCAGCCCCACAGCGGGCGGGGGCGTCGAGTATTTT. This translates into CASSPTAGGGVEYF.

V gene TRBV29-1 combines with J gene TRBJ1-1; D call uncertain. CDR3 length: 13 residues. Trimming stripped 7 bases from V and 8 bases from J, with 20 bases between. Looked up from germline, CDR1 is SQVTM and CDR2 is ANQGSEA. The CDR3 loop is CSACDQRVAEAFF. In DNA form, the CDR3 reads TGCAGCGCCTGCGACCAGCGGGTAGCGGAAGCTTTCTTT.

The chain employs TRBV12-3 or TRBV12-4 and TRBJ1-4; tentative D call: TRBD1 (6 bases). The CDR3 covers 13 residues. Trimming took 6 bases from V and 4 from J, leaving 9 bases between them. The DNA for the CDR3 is TGTGCCAGCAGACCACAGGGTAATGAAAAACTGTTTTTT. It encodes CASRPQGNEKLFF.

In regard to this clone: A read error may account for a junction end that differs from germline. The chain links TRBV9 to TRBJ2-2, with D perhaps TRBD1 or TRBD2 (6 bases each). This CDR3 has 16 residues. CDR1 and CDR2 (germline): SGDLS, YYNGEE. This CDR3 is CASSVSWGAYTRELFF. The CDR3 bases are TGTGCCAGCAGCGTTTCTTGGGGGGCTTACACCAGGGAGCTGTTTTTT.

Here the CDR3 reads CASSAVGGVHNEQFF. The CDR3 bases are TGTGCCAGCAGTGCGGTCGGTGGGGTTCACAATGAGCAGTTCTTC. The chain combines TRBV25-1 with TRBJ2-1; D remains unclear. CDR3 length: 15 amino acids. The V and J ends lost 4 bases and 5 bases respectively, with 15 bases between them. In germline, CDR1 is MGHDK, CDR2 SYGVNS.

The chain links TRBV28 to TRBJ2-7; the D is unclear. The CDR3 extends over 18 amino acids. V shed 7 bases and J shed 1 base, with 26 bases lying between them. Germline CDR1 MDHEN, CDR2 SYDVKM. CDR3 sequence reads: CASNQPRGLRQRSYEQYF. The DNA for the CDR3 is TGTGCCAGCAACCAACCCCGAGGTTTGCGGCAACGATCCTACGAGCAGTACTTC.